This T cell receptor (beta chain) was profiled in a study of blood T cell repertoires in COVID-19. For the study at large: Both acute and convalescent COVID-19 samples were obtained from the United States, Italy and Spain. The analysed material was cDNA or gDNA that came from T cells, B-cell-depleted T cells, or PBMCs.

In the original analysis: Scientists estimated how many nucleated cells there were by amplifying reference gene primers. Method: immunoSEQ multiplex PCR; TCRdb's copy keeps in-frame clones and lacks some. Clone size and the V and J calls come from that table; the DNA yielded D and trimming. The repertoire consists of fewer than 250,000 clones, with roughly 80% occurring once and the leading ten covering roughly 12%. CDR1 and CDR2 (germline): SGHRS, YFSETQ. The CDR3 spans 13 residues. The V gene end was trimmed by 3 bases and the J gene end by 5 bases; junction bases not matched to a gene: 4. This receptor was taken from a woman aged 50 to 60 with acute or convalescent COVID-19. The chain carries TRBV5-1 and TRBJ1-1, with 7 bases fitting TRBD1. Sequenced: peripheral blood. The chain's CDR3 is CASSSGQSTEAFF. DNA of the CDR3: TGCGCCAGCAGCTCGGGACAGTCGACTGAAGCTTTCTTT.